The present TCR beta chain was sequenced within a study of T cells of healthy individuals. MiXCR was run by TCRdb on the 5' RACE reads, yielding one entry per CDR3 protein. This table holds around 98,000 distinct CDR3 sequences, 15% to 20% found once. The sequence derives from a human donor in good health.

CDR3 protein: CASSSTRVNTEAFF. The CDR3 bases are TGTGCCAGCAGTTCAACACGGGTGAACACTGAAGCTTTCTTT. The rearrangement joins TRBV2 to TRBJ1-1; D uncertain. Deletions cut 5 bases from V and 0 bases from J, with 10 bases between. Germline CDR1 reads SNHLY; CDR2 reads FYNNEI. This CDR3 is 14 amino acids long.